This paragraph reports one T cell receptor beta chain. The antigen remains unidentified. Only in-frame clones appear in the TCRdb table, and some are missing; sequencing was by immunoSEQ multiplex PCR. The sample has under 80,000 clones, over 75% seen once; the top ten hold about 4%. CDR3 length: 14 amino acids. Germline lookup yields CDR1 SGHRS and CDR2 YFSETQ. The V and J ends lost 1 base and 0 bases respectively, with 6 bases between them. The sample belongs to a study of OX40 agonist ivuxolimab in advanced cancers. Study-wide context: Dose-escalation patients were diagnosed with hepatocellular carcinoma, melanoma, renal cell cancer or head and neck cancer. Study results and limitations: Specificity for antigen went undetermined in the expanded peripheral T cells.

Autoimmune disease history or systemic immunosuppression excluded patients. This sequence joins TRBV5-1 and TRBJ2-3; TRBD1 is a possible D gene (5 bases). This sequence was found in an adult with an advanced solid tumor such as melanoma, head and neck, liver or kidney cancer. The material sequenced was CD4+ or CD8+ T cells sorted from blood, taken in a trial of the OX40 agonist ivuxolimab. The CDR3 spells CASSLQGSTDTQYF. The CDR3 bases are TGCGCCAGCAGCTTGCAGGGCAGCACAGATACGCAGTATTTT.